This T cell receptor beta chain was retrieved from a study of OX40 agonist ivuxolimab in advanced cancers. Study at large: Melanoma, hepatocellular carcinoma, head and neck or renal cell cancer occurred in dose-escalation patients. Broader study findings: Patients with a partial response at 0.1-3.0 mg/kg had among the lowest clonal expansion. Both CD4+ and CD8+ T cell populations in blood had undergone clonal expansion by week 6 at 0.1 to 3.0 mg/kg.

Worth noting for this clone: The antigen remains undetermined.

V lost 5 bases and J lost 3; bases outside the gene matches: 9. The CDR3 totals 16 residues. Germline CDR1 is SGHDN and CDR2 is FVKESK. Data came from immunoSEQ multiplex PCR; TCRdb stores just in-frame clones and leaves some out. The sample holds 20,000 or so clones, around nine tenths seen once. The receptor's source is an adult with an advanced solid tumor such as melanoma, head and neck, liver or kidney cancer. The chain joins TRBV14 to TRBJ2-7; the match to TRBD1 covers 11 bases. Sequenced material: CD4+ or CD8+ T cells sorted from blood, taken in a trial of the OX40 agonist ivuxolimab. The chain's CDR3 is CASSSRTGGSFYEQYF. Written as DNA, the CDR3 is TGTGCCAGCAGCTCGCGGACAGGGGGCTCCTTCTACGAGCAGTACTTC. Based on the CDR3 plus reference TRBV14 and TRBJ2-7, the full variable domain is EAGVTQFPSHSVIEKGQTVTLRCDPISGHDNLYWYRRVMGKEIKFLLHFVKESKQDESGMPNNRFLAERTGGTYSTLKVQPAELEDSGVYFCASSSRTGGSFYEQYFGPGTRLTVT.